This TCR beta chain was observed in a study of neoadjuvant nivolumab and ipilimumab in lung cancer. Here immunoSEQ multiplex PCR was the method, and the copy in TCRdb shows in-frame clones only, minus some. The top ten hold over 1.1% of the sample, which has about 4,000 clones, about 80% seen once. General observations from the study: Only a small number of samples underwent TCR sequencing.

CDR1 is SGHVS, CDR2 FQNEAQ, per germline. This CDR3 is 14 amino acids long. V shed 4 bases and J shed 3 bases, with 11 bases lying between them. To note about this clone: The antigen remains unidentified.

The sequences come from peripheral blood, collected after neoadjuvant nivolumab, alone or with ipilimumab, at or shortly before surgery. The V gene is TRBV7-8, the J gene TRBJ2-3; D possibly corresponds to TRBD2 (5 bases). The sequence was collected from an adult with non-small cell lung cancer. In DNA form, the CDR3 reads TGTGCCAGCAGCTCTAAGTGGGAGACAGATACGCAGTATTTT. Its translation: CASSSKWETDTQYF.